Shown below are 11 T cell receptor beta chains from a single sample sequenced in a study of T-cell memory formation after mild COVID-19. Each CDR3 protein is one row after TCRdb ran MiXCR on the 5' RACE reads. The data hold approximately 300,000 distinct CDR3 sequences, with about 16% observed a single time. Sequenced input: PBMCs or a T cell subset sorted from them (not recorded which). The receptor set was obtained from a young man who had mild COVID-19 (a few samples of this study predate the infection). Cell type and time point are not known.

This clonotype has a handful of counts. This chain uses TRBV18 with TRBJ2-2, with D tentatively TRBD1 or TRBD2 (5 bases each). The CDR3 is 16 amino acids. Germline assignment: CDR1 KGHSH and CDR2 LQKENI. Trimming removed 3 bases at V and 4 bases at J, with 15 bases between. CDR3 sequence (DNA): TGTGCCAGCTCACCGCCCGGGACCTACGGCACCGGGGAGCTGTTTTTT. It encodes CASSPPGTYGTGELFF.

The rearrangement links TRBV7-2 to TRBJ1-1; 8 nucleotides match TRBD1. The CDR3 totals 14 residues. Germline trimming cut 4 bases from V and 6 bases from J; bases unmatched to any gene: 7. In germline, CDR1 is SGHTA, CDR2 FQGNSA. The CDR3 region is CASSWGQVGAEAFF. CDR3 nucleotides: TGTGCCAGCAGCTGGGGACAGGTCGGGGCTGAAGCTTTCTTT.

This clonotype was seen only a few times. The V gene is TRBV6-2 or TRBV6-3, the J gene TRBJ2-7; no reliable D call. The V and J ends lost 5 bases and 0 bases respectively, with 8 bases between them. The CDR3 runs to 13 residues. In germline, CDR1 is MNHEY, CDR2 SVGEGT. The CDR3 nucleotides are TGTGCCAGCAGTCAGGAGTCCTCCTACGAGCAGTACTTC. This sequence encodes CASSQESSYEQYF.

The chain combines TRBV6-5 with TRBJ1-2; TRBD1 agrees at 9 bases. V lost 4 bases to trimming and J lost 4 bases; unmatched junction nucleotides: 7. This CDR3 comprises 15 residues. Germline-derived CDR1 and CDR2 are MNHEY and SVGAGI. The CDR3 loop reads CASSSPGTGPYGYTF. In DNA form, the CDR3 reads TGTGCCAGCAGTTCCCCTGGGACAGGGCCCTATGGCTACACCTTC.

The chain combines TRBV12-3 or TRBV12-4 with TRBJ2-7; D is uncertain. CDR3 size: 12 residues. Trimming left V 3 bases short and J 6 bases short, with 9 bases between. CDR3 in amino acids: CASSFGRSEQYF. The CDR3 DNA is TGTGCCAGCAGTTTCGGGCGGAGCGAGCAGTACTTC.

The genes are TRBV9 and TRBJ1-1; maybe TRBD1 (6 bases). V shed 4 bases and J shed 3 bases, with 19 bases lying between them. From germline, CDR1 is SGDLS and CDR2 YYNGEE. CDR3 size: 16 residues. The CDR3 loop reads CASSSPGGALDTEAFF. The CDR3 DNA follows: TGTGCCAGCAGCTCCCCTGGGGGGGCCCTAGACACTGAAGCTTTCTTT.

The chain carries TRBV9 and TRBJ1-3; D unresolved. Trimming pared 5 bases from V and 8 bases from J, leaving 14 bases between. From germline, CDR1 is SGDLS and CDR2 YYNGEE. The CDR3 is 13 amino acids. Here the CDR3 DNA reads TGTGCCAGCAGAGCGAGACACGGGGACACCATATATTTT. This gives the protein CASRARHGDTIYF.

The chain uses TRBV4-1 and TRBJ1-1; D is possibly TRBD1 (5 bases). Germline-derived CDR1 and CDR2 are MGHRA and YSYEKL. Trimming removed 2 bases from V and 0 bases from J, with 10 bases in between. The CDR3 runs 15 residues. The CDR3 reads CASSQLEGMNTEAFF. The CDR3 DNA follows: TGCGCCAGCAGCCAACTGGAGGGGATGAACACTGAAGCTTTCTTT.

This clonotype was counted many times. The gene calls are TRBV7-2 and TRBJ2-5, with 7 bases lining up with TRBD2. V lost 4 bases to trimming and J lost 1 base; unmatched junction nucleotides: 3. The CDR3 covers 14 residues. Germline lookup yields CDR1 SGHTA and CDR2 FQGNSA. CDR3 sequence reads: CASSSAGTQETQYF. DNA for the CDR3: TGTGCCAGCAGCTCAGCGGGGACCCAAGAGACCCAGTACTTC.

This clonotype has only a few counts. This chain links TRBV24-1 with TRBJ2-1; 9 positions agree with TRBD1. V gave up 4 bases and J gave up 7 bases; unmatched junction bases: 10. The CDR3 covers 16 residues. Per the germline V gene, CDR1 is KGHDR and CDR2 is SFDVKD. CDR3 sequence reads: CATSDPQGASDNEQFF. CDR3 DNA sequence: TGTGCCACCAGTGACCCACAGGGGGCGAGTGATAATGAGCAGTTCTTC.

This rearrangement joins TRBV15 to TRBJ2-2; D possibly corresponds to TRBD1 (6 bases). This CDR3 is 13 amino acids long. V lost 3 bases to trimming and J lost 6 bases, with 8 bases between them. The germline V gene has CDR1 LNHNV and CDR2 YYDKDF (reference sequence). The CDR3 nucleotides read TGTGCCACCAGCAGCCGACAGGCCGGGGAGCTGTTTTTT. It encodes CATSSRQAGELFF. Looking up the rest from reference TRBV15 and TRBJ2-2 gives the full variable domain: DAMVIQNPRYQVTQFGKPVTLSCSQTLNHNVMYWYQQKSSQAPKLLFHYYDKDFNNEADTPDNFQSRRPNTSFCFLDIRSPGLGDTAMYLCATSSRQAGELFFGEGSRLTVL.